The 32 T cell receptor beta chains presented below share a single source sample, sequenced in a study of siplizumab effects on memory and regulatory T cells. The repertoire was sequenced with immunoSEQ multiplex PCR; TCRdb's copy has only in-frame clones and lacks some. This table holds roughly 50,000 clones, less than 90% found once. Sequences were obtained from naive CD8+ T cells sorted from blood. These receptors were taken from a human donor in good health.

The genes are TRBV9 and TRBJ2-7; 12 bases align to TRBD2. CDR1 is SGDLS, CDR2 YYNGEE, per germline. The CDR3 spans 14 residues. Germline trimming cut 5 bases from V and 2 bases from J; bases unmatched to any gene: 2. DNA of the CDR3: TGTGCCAGCAGTAGGACTAGCGGGGCCTACGAGCAGTACTTC. Protein: CASSRTSGAYEQYF.

The chain carries TRBV5-4 and TRBJ2-7; D might be TRBD2 (6 bases). The germline gives CDR1 SGHNT, CDR2 YYREEE (reference sequence). This CDR3 is built from 16 residues. Trimming took off 4 bases at V and 1 base at J, with 18 bases between the two ends. CDR3 DNA: TGTGCCAGCAGCCCCGGGGACCTAGCGCGTTCCTACGAGCAGTACTTC. Protein: CASSPGDLARSYEQYF.

The count of this clone is one. This chain links TRBV27 with TRBJ2-1, with TRBD2 identical over 8 bases. The length of the CDR3 is 16 residues. The junction had 5 bases not matched to a gene; V was cut back by 4 bases and J by 0 bases. Germline V gives CDR1 MNHEY, CDR2 SMNVEV (reference sequence). CDR3 residues: CASSSIAGSSYNEQFF. The CDR3 DNA reads as TGTGCCAGCAGTTCCATAGCGGGAAGCTCCTACAATGAGCAGTTCTTC.

This clone has only a few counts. CDR3 sequence (DNA): TGTGCCAGTAGTACTCTCTCCCTATACACTGAAGCTTTCTTT. Translating it yields CASSTLSLYTEAFF. The J gene is TRBJ1-1, the V gene TRBV19; D is uncertain. Germline V lookup: CDR1 LNHDA, CDR2 SQIVND (reference sequence). The CDR3 is made up of 14 amino acids. The V and J ends lost 4 bases and 3 bases respectively, with 12 bases between them.

CDR3 amino acids: CASSAPGQGAEEQFF. The CDR3 coding sequence is TGCGCCAGCAGTGCGCCGGGACAGGGGGCAGAGGAGCAGTTCTTC. The chain carries TRBV10-1 and TRBJ2-1, with 12 bases aligning to TRBD1. This CDR3 is built from 15 residues. CDR1 is WNHNN and CDR2 is SYGVQD in the germline V gene (reference sequence). Germline trimming cut 4 bases from V and 10 bases from J; bases unmatched to any gene: 8.

V is TRBV5-5 and J is TRBJ1-2; the D gene is possibly TRBD1 (5 bases). Between the trimmed V and J ends, which lost 4 bases and 6 bases, there was a span of 10 bases. The CDR3 spans 12 residues. Germline values: CDR1 SGHKS, CDR2 YYEKEE (reference sequence). The CDR3 spells CASSGTMDGYTF. The CDR3 region has the DNA TGTGCCAGCAGCGGGACGATGGATGGCTACACCTTC.

This clone occurred a few times. V usage is TRBV7-9 and J usage is TRBJ1-3; D may be TRBD1 (5 bases). Trimming took off 4 bases at V and 2 bases at J, with 9 bases between the two ends. The CDR3 extends over 14 amino acids. The germline gives CDR1 SEHNR, CDR2 FQNEAQ (reference sequence). The CDR3: CASSSQGPGNTIYF. As DNA, the CDR3 is TGTGCCAGCAGCTCCCAGGGACCTGGAAACACCATATATTTT.

The rearrangement joins TRBV5-6 to TRBJ1-4; D gene uncertain. Germline CDR1 SGHDT, CDR2 YYEEEE. This CDR3 spans 15 amino acids. V dropped 4 bases and J dropped 5 bases, with 15 bases sitting between them. CDR3 sequence: CASSHDLLENEKLFF. CDR3 bases: TGTGCCAGCAGCCACGACCTGCTCGAGAATGAAAAACTGTTTTTT.

This chain connects TRBV6-1 to TRBJ1-3; 10 bases are shared with TRBD1. CDR3 length: 18 amino acids. In germline, CDR1 is MNHNS, CDR2 SASEGT. The J segment lost 0 bases and the V segment lost 2 bases, leaving 7 bases of the junction unmatched. This chain's CDR3 is CASSELGQGLDSGNTIYF. CDR3 in DNA: TGTGCCAGCAGTGAACTGGGACAGGGGCTAGACTCTGGAAACACCATATATTTT.

The rearrangement links TRBV5-4 to TRBJ2-7; perhaps TRBD2 as D (6 bases). Germline CDR1 and CDR2: SGHNT and YYREEE (reference sequence). CDR3 length: 15 amino acids. V was shortened by 0 bases and J by 5 bases, with 15 bases between the two germline ends. The CDR3 region has the DNA TGTGCCAGCAGCTTGGTGCCCGGGAGAACCGACGAGCAGTACTTC. Translation gives CASSLVPGRTDEQYF. Drawing the rest from reference TRBV5-4 and TRBJ2-7, the complete variable domain is ETGVTQSPTHLIKTRGQQVTLRCSSQSGHNTVSWYQQALGQGPQFIFQYYREEENGRGNFPPRFSGLQFPNYSSELNVNALELDDSALYLCASSLVPGRTDEQYFGPGTRLTVT.

The rearrangement joins TRBV5-8 to TRBJ1-2; D is uncertain. Per the germline V gene, CDR1 is SGHTS and CDR2 is YDEGEE. The length of the CDR3 is 13 residues. The V end was cut by 0 bases, the J end by 5 bases, with 8 bases between. The CDR3 nucleotides are TGTGCCAGCAGCTTGGTGACTTATTATGGCTACACCTTC. Translated: CASSLVTYYGYTF.

This chain uses TRBV4-1 with TRBJ2-7, with D tentatively TRBD1 (6 bases). CDR3 size: 15 residues. Deletions cut 1 base from V and 1 base from J, with 11 bases between. Per the germline V gene, CDR1 is MGHRA and CDR2 is YSYEKL. The CDR3 protein is CASSQGGTSSYEQYF. CDR3 sequence (DNA): TGCGCCAGCAGCCAAGGAGGGACATCTTCCTACGAGCAGTACTTC.

This chain links TRBV6-6 with TRBJ2-1; 12 bases line up with TRBD2. Germline V gene lookup returns CDR1 MNHNY and CDR2 SVGAGI (reference sequence). The CDR3 is 16 amino acids. V gave up 4 bases and J gave up 0 bases; unmatched junction bases: 1. The CDR3, as DNA: TGTGCCAGCAGTTGGACTAGCGGGGACTCCTACAATGAGCAGTTCTTC. Protein: CASSWTSGDSYNEQFF.

The rearrangement uses TRBV7-8 and TRBJ1-2; D uncertain. Germline V gene sequence: CDR1 SGHVS, CDR2 FQNEAQ. V was clipped by 8 bases and J by 1 base, with 14 bases between them. The CDR3 contains 14 residues. The CDR3 sequence is CASSTNADNYGYTF. The CDR3, as DNA: TGTGCCAGCTCGACAAACGCTGATAACTATGGCTACACCTTC. Drawing the rest from reference TRBV7-8 and TRBJ1-2, the complete variable domain is GAGVSQSPRYKVAKRGQDVALRCDPISGHVSLFWYQQALGQGPEFLTYFQNEAQLDKSGLPSDRFFAERPEGSVSTLKIQRTQQEDSAVYLCASSTNADNYGYTFGSGTRLTVV.

In DNA, the CDR3 is TGTGCCAGCAGTGAAGCGGCCGACCGCTCCTTCTACGAGCAGTACTTC. Translation gives CASSEAADRSFYEQYF. This chain uses TRBV2 with TRBJ2-7; D gene ambiguous. CDR1 and CDR2 (germline): SNHLY, FYNNEI. V was cut by 0 bases and J by 3 bases, with 15 bases left in between. The CDR3 is 16 residues long.

The rearrangement joins TRBV28 to TRBJ1-1; D is uncertain. V was clipped by 5 bases and J by 7 bases, with 11 bases between them. This CDR3 spans 12 amino acids. Germline V gene data show CDR1 as MDHEN and CDR2 as SYDVKM. The CDR3 region is CASSLALNEAFF. The CDR3 nucleotides read TGTGCCAGCAGTCTCGCCCTCAATGAAGCTTTCTTT.

J is TRBJ1-2 and V is TRBV10-3, with D tentatively TRBD1 (5 bases). V shed 0 bases and J shed 6 bases, with 8 bases lying between them. Germline V gene lookup returns CDR1 ENHRY and CDR2 SYGVKD. There are 13 residues in the CDR3. The chain's CDR3 is CAISESWGDGYTF. For the CDR3, the DNA is TGTGCCATCAGTGAGTCCTGGGGCGATGGCTACACCTTC.

V usage is TRBV10-3 and J usage is TRBJ2-2; 12 bases line up with TRBD2. After removal of 5 bases from V and 8 bases from J, the junction contained 6 bases not matched to a gene. CDR1 is ENHRY, CDR2 SYGVKD, per germline. The CDR3 runs 15 residues. CDR3 in amino acids: CAISPTSGSGGELFF. The CDR3 DNA follows: TGTGCCATCAGTCCGACTAGCGGGAGCGGGGGGGAGCTGTTTTTT.

The genes are TRBV7-7 and TRBJ1-1; maybe TRBD1 (5 bases). There are 11 residues in the CDR3. Germline CDR1 SSHAT, CDR2 FNYEAQ (reference sequence). Trimming stripped 11 bases from V and 8 bases from J, with 15 bases between. As DNA, the CDR3 is TGTGCCGTTCGGTCGGGGGGGGAAGCTTTCTTT. Translating gives CAVRSGGEAFF. The full variable domain, rest sourced from reference TRBV7-7 and TRBJ1-1, is GAGVSQSPRYKVTKRGQDVTLRCDPISSHATLYWYQQALGQGPEFLTYFNYEAQPDKSGLPSDRFSAERPEGSISTLTIQRTEQRDSAMYRCAVRSGGEAFFGQGTRLTVV.

The CDR3: CASSIAARGLSNQPQHF. The CDR3, as DNA: TGTGCCAGTAGTATAGCTGCCAGGGGTTTGAGCAATCAGCCCCAGCATTTT. The chain links TRBV19 to TRBJ1-5; perhaps TRBD1 as D (6 bases). V was shortened by 1 base and J by 1 base, with 14 bases between the two germline ends. Germline V CDR1 and CDR2: LNHDA, SQIVND (reference sequence). The CDR3 totals 17 residues.

This clone was found a few times. The chain combines TRBV7-6 with TRBJ1-1; D remains ambiguous. Per germline, CDR1 SGHVS and CDR2 FNYEAQ. The CDR3 has 16 residues. Trimming removed 3 bases from V and 0 bases from J, with 14 bases in between. The CDR3 reads CASSFPPSSMNTEAFF. The CDR3 DNA reads TGTGCCAGCAGCTTCCCCCCGTCGTCTATGAACACTGAAGCTTTCTTT.

This sequence joins TRBV29-1 and TRBJ2-7, with TRBD2 as a possible D gene (6 bases). Trimming removed 1 base at V and 4 bases at J, with 11 bases between. The CDR3 covers 13 residues. Germline CDR1 is SQVTM and CDR2 is ANQGSEA. In DNA, the CDR3 is TGCAGCGTTGAAGCGGGAGTAGGGTACGAGCAGTACTTC. Amino acids: CSVEAGVGYEQYF.

The chain carries TRBV4-1 and TRBJ2-7; no clear D. Germline CDR1 is MGHRA and CDR2 is YSYEKL. The CDR3 is 13 residues long. V was clipped by 4 bases and J by 6 bases, with 13 bases between them. The CDR3 loop is CASSLRQAGEQYF. The CDR3 DNA follows: TGCGCCAGCAGCCTCCGCCAGGCCGGCGAGCAGTACTTC.

J is TRBJ2-1 and V is TRBV15; 11 bases agree with TRBD2. Germline V gives CDR1 LNHNV, CDR2 YYDKDF (reference sequence). CDR3 length: 14 amino acids. The J segment lost 7 bases and the V segment lost 4 bases, leaving 3 bases of the junction unmatched. CDR3 protein: CATSTLAGANEQFF. Written as DNA, the CDR3 is TGTGCCACCAGCACACTAGCGGGAGCAAATGAGCAGTTCTTC.

Only a few counts were recorded for this clone. The V and J genes are TRBV19 and TRBJ2-7; a possible D gene is TRBD2 (6 bases). Germline V CDR1 and CDR2: LNHDA, SQIVND (reference sequence). The CDR3 spans 14 residues. Trimming left V 5 bases short and J 3 bases short, with 14 bases between. The CDR3 loop reads CASSAGTGDYEQYF. The CDR3 region has the DNA TGTGCCAGTAGTGCCGGGACGGGGGACTACGAGCAGTACTTC. Looking up the rest from reference TRBV19 and TRBJ2-7 gives the full variable domain: DGGITQSPKYLFRKEGQNVTLSCEQNLNHDAMYWYRQDPGQGLRLIYYSQIVNDFQKGDIAEGYSVSREKKESFPLTVTSAQKNPTAFYLCASSAGTGDYEQYFGPGTRLTVT.

This clone came up once. This rearrangement joins TRBV18 to TRBJ2-5, with D possibly being TRBD1 (5 bases). The germline V and J ends were trimmed by 3 bases and 1 base, with 9 bases remaining between them. CDR3 length equals 14 residues. CDR1 and CDR2 from the germline V gene are KGHSH and LQKENI. The CDR3 DNA is TGTGCCAGCTCACCCAAAGGGGTCCAAGAGACCCAGTACTTC. This codes for CASSPKGVQETQYF. Combining the CDR3 with reference TRBV18 and TRBJ2-5 gives the whole variable domain NAGVMQNPRHLVRRRGQEARLRCSPMKGHSHVYWYRQLPEEGLKFMVYLQKENIIDESGMPKERFSAEFPKEGPSILRIQQVVRGDSAAYFCASSPKGVQETQYFGPGTRLLVL.

V gene TRBV7-2 combines with J gene TRBJ2-7, with TRBD1 as a possible D gene (5 bases). Germline V gene sequence: CDR1 SGHTA, CDR2 FQGNSA. Trimming took 0 bases from V and 0 from J, leaving 6 bases between them. CDR3 length: 14 amino acids. CDR3 sequence (DNA): TGTGCCAGCAGCTTAGCGGGGCCCTCCTACGAGCAGTACTTC. It codes for CASSLAGPSYEQYF.

J is TRBJ1-1 and V is TRBV12-5; no firm D call. V dropped 0 bases and J dropped 0 bases, with 2 bases sitting between them. CDR1 is LGHNT, CDR2 FRNRAP, per germline. The CDR3 runs 13 residues. The CDR3 reads CASGLVVNTEAFF. The CDR3 nucleotides read TGTGCTAGTGGTTTGGTAGTGAACACTGAAGCTTTCTTT.

The chain has TRBV27 and TRBJ2-7; 9 bases match TRBD1. The V and J ends lost 7 bases and 5 bases, in that order; junction bases with no gene match: 12. CDR3 size: 15 residues. Germline V lookup: CDR1 MNHEY, CDR2 SMNVEV (reference sequence). The CDR3 loop reads CASTAGDRAFHEQYF. CDR3 nucleotide sequence: TGTGCCAGCACCGCCGGGGACAGGGCCTTCCACGAGCAGTACTTC.

The rearrangement uses TRBV7-9 and TRBJ2-7; D gene uncertain. The length of the CDR3 is 12 residues. V shed 5 bases and J shed 4 bases, with 9 bases lying between them. The V gene's germline CDR1 is SEHNR and CDR2 FQNEAQ (reference sequence). The CDR3 coding sequence is TGTGCCAGCAGCCTCCTCCCTTACGAGCAGTACTTC. Protein sequence: CASSLLPYEQYF.

The rearrangement joins TRBV27 to TRBJ2-3; 7 bases match TRBD2. The germline gives CDR1 MNHEY, CDR2 SMNVEV (reference sequence). V lost 3 bases, J lost 5 bases, and 8 bases stayed unmatched. The CDR3 loop spans 15 amino acids. The CDR3 is CASSFTAGAIDTQYF. The DNA for the CDR3 is TGTGCCAGCAGTTTCACGGCGGGAGCGATAGATACGCAGTATTTT.

This chain joins TRBV11-2 and TRBJ2-5; D perhaps matches TRBD2 (6 bases). V lost 5 bases and J lost 4, with 17 bases in between. CDR3 length: 15 residues. Germline V gene lookup returns CDR1 SGHAT and CDR2 FQNNGV. The CDR3 DNA sequence: TGTGCCAGCAGCCCTGGGGACTCCCGGGGAGAGACCCAGTACTTC. Encoded protein: CASSPGDSRGETQYF.